This T cell receptor beta chain was retrieved from a study of neurological immune-mediated disorders. MiXCR was run by TCRdb on the 5' RACE reads, yielding one entry per CDR3 protein. The repertoire holds more than 50,000 distinct CDR3 sequences, with around 10% as singletons. This clonotype was seen repeatedly, ten times or more. The germline V gene has CDR1 SGHTA and CDR2 FQGNSA. The V gene end was trimmed by 5 bases and the J gene end by 4 bases; junction bases not matched to a gene: 7. This CDR3 comprises 15 residues. The chain employs TRBV7-2 and TRBJ2-2; the match to TRBD2 covers 7 bases. Material for sequencing was PBMCs. The sequence was collected from a man between 60 and 70 years old in good health. CDR3 loop: CASSPGLVRTGELFF. For the CDR3, the DNA is TGTGCCAGCAGCCCCGGACTAGTTCGCACCGGGGAGCTGTTTTTT.